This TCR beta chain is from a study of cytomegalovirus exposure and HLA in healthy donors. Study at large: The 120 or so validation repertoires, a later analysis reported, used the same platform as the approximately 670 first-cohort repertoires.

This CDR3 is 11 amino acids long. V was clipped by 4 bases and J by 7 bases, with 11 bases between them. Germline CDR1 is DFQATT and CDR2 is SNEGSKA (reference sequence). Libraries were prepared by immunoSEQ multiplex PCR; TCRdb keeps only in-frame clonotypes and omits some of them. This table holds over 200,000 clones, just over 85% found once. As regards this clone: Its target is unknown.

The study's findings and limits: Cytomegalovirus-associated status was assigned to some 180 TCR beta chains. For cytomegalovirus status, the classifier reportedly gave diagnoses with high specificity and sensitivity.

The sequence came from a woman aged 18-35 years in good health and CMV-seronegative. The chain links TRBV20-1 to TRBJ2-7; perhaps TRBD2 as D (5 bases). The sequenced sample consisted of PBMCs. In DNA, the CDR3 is TGCAGTGCTAAGAAGCGGACGGAGCAGTACTTC. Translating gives CSAKKRTEQYF.